The present T cell receptor beta chain was sequenced within a study of shared clonotypes between healthy human individuals. Assay used: immunoSEQ multiplex PCR; TCRdb lists only in-frame clones, some missing. Here the sample spans over 1.5 million clones, 95% to 99% being singletons. Donation came from healthy HIV-negative adults that had no recent acute infections or vaccinations. The receptor comes from a man younger than 45 in good health. The specimen sequenced was naive CD4+ T cells sorted from blood. As for subset: CD45RA+ positively selected.

This CDR3 is CASSYSWDPRQYF. CDR3 bases: TGTGCCAGCAGTTACTCGTGGGACCCTAGGCAGTATTTT. This chain connects TRBV6-5 to TRBJ2-3; either TRBD1 or TRBD2 may supply D (5 bases each). This CDR3 comprises 13 residues. Trimming left V 0 bases short and J 11 bases short, with 12 bases between. Germline-derived CDR1 and CDR2 are MNHEY and SVGAGI.